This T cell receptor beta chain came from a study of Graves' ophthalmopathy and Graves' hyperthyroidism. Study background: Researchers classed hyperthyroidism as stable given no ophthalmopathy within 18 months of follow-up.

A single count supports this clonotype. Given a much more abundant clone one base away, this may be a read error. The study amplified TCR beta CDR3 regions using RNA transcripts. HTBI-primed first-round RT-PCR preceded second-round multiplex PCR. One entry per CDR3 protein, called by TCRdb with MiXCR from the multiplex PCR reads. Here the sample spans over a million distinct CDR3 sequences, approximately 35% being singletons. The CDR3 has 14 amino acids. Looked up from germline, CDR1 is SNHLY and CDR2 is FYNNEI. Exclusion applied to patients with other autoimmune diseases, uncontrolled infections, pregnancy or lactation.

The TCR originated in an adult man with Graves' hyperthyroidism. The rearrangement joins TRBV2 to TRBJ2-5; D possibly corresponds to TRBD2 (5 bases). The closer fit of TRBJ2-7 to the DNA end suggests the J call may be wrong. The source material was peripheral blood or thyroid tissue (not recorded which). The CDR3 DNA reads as TGTGCCAGCAGTGATTCCCGGGGATACTGCGAGCAGTACTTC. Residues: CASSDSRGYCEQYF.